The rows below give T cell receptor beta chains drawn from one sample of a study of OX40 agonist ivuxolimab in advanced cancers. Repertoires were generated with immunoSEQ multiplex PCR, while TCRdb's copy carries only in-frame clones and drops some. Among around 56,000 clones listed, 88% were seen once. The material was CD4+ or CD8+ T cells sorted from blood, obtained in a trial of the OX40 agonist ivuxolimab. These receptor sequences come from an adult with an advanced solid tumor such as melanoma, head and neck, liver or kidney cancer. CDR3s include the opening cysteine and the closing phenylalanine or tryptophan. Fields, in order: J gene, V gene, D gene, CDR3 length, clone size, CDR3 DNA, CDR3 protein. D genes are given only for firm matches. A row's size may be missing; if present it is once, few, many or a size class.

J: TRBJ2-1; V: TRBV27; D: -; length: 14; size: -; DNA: TGTGCCAGCAGTTTCGGGGGTCGCTACAATGAGCAGTTCTTC; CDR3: CASSFGGRYNEQFF
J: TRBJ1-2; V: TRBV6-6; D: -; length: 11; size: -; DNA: TGTGCCACCAGGACTAACTATGGCTACACCTTC; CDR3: CATRTNYGYTF
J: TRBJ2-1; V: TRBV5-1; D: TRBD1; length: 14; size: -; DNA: TGCGCCAGCTTCGGACAGGGGGGGTACAATGAGCAGTTCTTC; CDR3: CASFGQGGYNEQFF
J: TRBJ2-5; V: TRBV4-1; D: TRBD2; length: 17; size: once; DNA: TGCGCCAGCAGCCAAGATCTAGGACTAGCGGAAACCCTCACCCAGTACTTC; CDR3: CASSQDLGLAETLTQYF
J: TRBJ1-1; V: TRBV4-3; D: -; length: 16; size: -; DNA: TGCGCCAGCAGCCAAGCCCCGACAGCAATGAACACTGAAGCTTTCTTT; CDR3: CASSQAPTAMNTEAFF
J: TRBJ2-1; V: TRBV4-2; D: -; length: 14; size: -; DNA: TGTGCCAGCGGCGGTGGGCGCCTACGGGATGAGCAGTTCTTC; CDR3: CASGGGRLRDEQFF
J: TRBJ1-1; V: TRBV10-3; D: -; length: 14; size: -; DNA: TGTGCCATCAGTGAAATGACTTTGGGTACTGAAGCTTTCTTT; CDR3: CAISEMTLGTEAFF
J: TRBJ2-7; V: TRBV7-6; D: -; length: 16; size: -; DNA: TGTGCCAGCAGCCCCGGCCCGGGCGGGAACTCCTACGAGCAGTACTTC; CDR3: CASSPGPGGNSYEQYF
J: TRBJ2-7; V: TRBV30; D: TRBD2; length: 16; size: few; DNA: TGTGCCTGGAGTGTCTTTGGGACTACAGTTTCCTACGAGCAGTACTTC; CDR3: CAWSVFGTTVSYEQYF
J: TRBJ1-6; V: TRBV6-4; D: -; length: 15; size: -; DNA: TGTGCCAGCAGTGCCGATTCGACAGGTAGTTCACCCCTCCACTTT; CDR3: CASSADSTGSSPLHF
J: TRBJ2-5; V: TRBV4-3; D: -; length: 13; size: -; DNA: TGCGCCAGCAGCCAAGGGACACAAGAGACCCAGTACTTC; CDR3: CASSQGTQETQYF
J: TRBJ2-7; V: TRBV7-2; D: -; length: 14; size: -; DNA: TGTGCCAGCTCCCCGAGTAGGGACGCCTACGAGCAGTACTTC; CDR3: CASSPSRDAYEQYF
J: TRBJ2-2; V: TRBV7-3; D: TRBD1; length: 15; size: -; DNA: TGTGCCAGCAGACAGGGACAGCACGATACCGGGGAGCTGTTTTTT; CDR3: CASRQGQHDTGELFF
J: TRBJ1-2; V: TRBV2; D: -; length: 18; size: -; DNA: TGTGCCAGCAGTGACGGGTCCTTGACACGTAAGGTCCCCTATGGCTACACCTTC; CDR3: CASSDGSLTRKVPYGYTF
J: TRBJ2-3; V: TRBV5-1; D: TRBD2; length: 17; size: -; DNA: TGCGCCAGCAGCGAGGGACTAGCGGGAGGATCCACAGATACGCAGTATTTT; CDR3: CASSEGLAGGSTDTQYF
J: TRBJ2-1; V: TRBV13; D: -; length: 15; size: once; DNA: TGTGCCAGCAGCTTGGGCAGGCGGTACTACAATGAGCAGTTCTTC; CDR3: CASSLGRRYYNEQFF
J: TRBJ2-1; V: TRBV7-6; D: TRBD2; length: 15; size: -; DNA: TGTGCCAGCAGCTTACCTAGCGGGGTCTACAATGAGCAGTTCTTC; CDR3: CASSLPSGVYNEQFF
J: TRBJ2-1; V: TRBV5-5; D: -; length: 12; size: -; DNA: TGTGCCAGCAGCTTGGAGGCCGGTGAGCAGTTCTTC; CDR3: CASSLEAGEQFF
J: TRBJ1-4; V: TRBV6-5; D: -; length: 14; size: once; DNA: TGTGCCAGCAGTTACGGACGTCTGGATGAAAAACTGTTTTTT; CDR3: CASSYGRLDEKLFF
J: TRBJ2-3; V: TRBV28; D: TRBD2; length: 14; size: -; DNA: TGTGCCAGCAGTGCTAGCGGGTCTGGAGATACGCAGTATTTT; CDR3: CASSASGSGDTQYF
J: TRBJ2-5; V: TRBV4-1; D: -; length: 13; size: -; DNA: TGCGCCAGCAGCCAACCTTGGGGGGAGACCCAGTACTTC; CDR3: CASSQPWGETQYF
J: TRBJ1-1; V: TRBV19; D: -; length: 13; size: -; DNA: TGTGCCAGTAAACCACGGGGGTTCCCTGAAGCTTTCTTT; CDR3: CASKPRGFPEAFF
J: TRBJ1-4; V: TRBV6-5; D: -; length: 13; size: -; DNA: TGTGCCAGCAGTTACTTGGGGGGCGAAAAACTGTTTTTT; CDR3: CASSYLGGEKLFF
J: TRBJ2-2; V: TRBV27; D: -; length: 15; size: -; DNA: TGTGCCAGCAGTCCTAAAAACGCGAACACCGGGGAGCTGTTTTTT; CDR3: CASSPKNANTGELFF